This is a list of T cell receptor beta chains from one sample in a study of OX40 agonist ivuxolimab in advanced cancers. TCRdb's copy holds only in-frame clones and misses some; the assay was immunoSEQ multiplex PCR. The sample includes tens of thousands of clones, almost 90% of them seen just once. The sequencing used CD4+ or CD8+ T cells sorted from blood, collected in a trial of the OX40 agonist ivuxolimab. The source is an adult with an advanced solid tumor such as melanoma, head and neck, liver or kidney cancer. The CDR3 runs from the conserved cysteine through the conserved F or W. D genes are given only for firm matches. Rows give clone size only sometimes, using once, few, many, or a class for an expanded clone.

d_call j_call v_call clone_size cdr3_nt cdr3_aa
TRBD2 TRBJ2-3 TRBV6-4 once TGTGCCAGCAGCTCCGGGACTAGCGGGGCCGATACGCAGTATTTT CASSSGTSGADTQYF
NA TRBJ2-5 TRBV15 NA TGTGCCACCAGCCGGGACGGAAACCAAGAGACCCAGTACTTC CATSRDGNQETQYF
NA TRBJ2-5 TRBV19 NA TGTGCCAGTAGTATAGAAGAGACCCAGTACTTC CASSIEETQYF
NA TRBJ1-5 TRBV29-1 NA TGCAGCGTTGGGGGGGCAAGCAATCAGCCCCAGCATTTT CSVGGASNQPQHF
NA TRBJ1-5 TRBV25-1 NA TGTGCCAGCAGTGATGCCGGGAGCAATCAGCCCCAGCATTTT CASSDAGSNQPQHF
NA TRBJ2-3 TRBV27 NA TGTGCCAGCAGTTTATCTACGGCCGGCACGCAGTATTTT CASSLSTAGTQYF
NA TRBJ2-1 TRBV30 NA TGTGCCTGGTCCCCTAGCTCCTACAATGAGCAGTTCTTC CAWSPSSYNEQFF
TRBD2 TRBJ2-1 TRBV2 NA TGTGCCAGCAGTGGGGCGGGGGGAGACCACATCTACAATGAGCAGTTCTTC CASSGAGGDHIYNEQFF
TRBD1 TRBJ1-5 TRBV18 NA TGTGCCAGCTCACCGTGGGACAGGGGAAATCAGCCCCAGCATTTT CASSPWDRGNQPQHF
TRBD1 TRBJ2-7 TRBV28 NA TGTGCCAGCGCCGGGGGGACAGGGCTCCGTCACGAGCAGTACTTC CASAGGTGLRHEQYF
TRBD2 TRBJ2-3 TRBV15 NA TGTGCCACCAGCAGGGGGACTAGTGGAGATACGCAGTATTTT CATSRGTSGDTQYF
TRBD1 TRBJ2-1 TRBV6-1 few TGTGCCAGCAATCCGGGACAGGGGAATGAGCAGTTCTTC CASNPGQGNEQFF
NA TRBJ2-7 TRBV29-1 NA TGCAGCGTTGGACAGGCCTCCTACGAGCAGTACTTC CSVGQASYEQYF
NA TRBJ2-1 TRBV5-1 NA TGCGCCAGCAGCTTGGACGGGGGCCCGGGCAATGAGCAGTTCTTC CASSLDGGPGNEQFF
TRBD2 TRBJ2-3 TRBV2 NA TGTGCCAGCAGTGAACTTCTAGCGGGAACAGATACGCAGTATTTT CASSELLAGTDTQYF
TRBD1 TRBJ1-2 TRBV2 NA TGTGCCAGCAGCTCGACAGGGGTAGGCTACACCTTC CASSSTGVGYTF
NA TRBJ1-2 TRBV6-5 NA TGTGCCAGCAGTTATGGGGGAGCTAACTATGGCTACACCTTC CASSYGGANYGYTF
NA TRBJ1-1 TRBV18 NA TGTGCCAGCTCACCACCCCTGAACACTGAAGCTTTCTTT CASSPPLNTEAFF
TRBD2 TRBJ2-7 TRBV5-1 NA TGCGCCAGCAGCCCCGCCAGCGGGGGGATTTACGAGCAGTACTTC CASSPASGGIYEQYF
NA TRBJ1-5 TRBV28 NA TGTGCCAGCAGTTTACAGGGAGGGAATCAGCCCCAGCATTTT CASSLQGGNQPQHF
NA TRBJ2-7 TRBV6-5 NA TGTGCCAGCAGTTACTCTAGGGTAAGGGCCTACGAGCAGTACTTC CASSYSRVRAYEQYF
NA TRBJ2-3 TRBV7-6 NA TGTGCCAGCAGCCGCGGGCACACAGATACGCAGTATTTT CASSRGHTDTQYF
TRBD2 TRBJ2-3 TRBV30 NA TGTGCCTGGAGAGGGACTAGCGGGAAGGTAGATACGCAGTATTTT CAWRGTSGKVDTQYF
TRBD1 TRBJ1-1 TRBV27 few TGTGCCAGCATGTTGACAGGGGGAAGTTTTGAAGCTTTCTTT CASMLTGGSFEAFF
NA TRBJ1-1 TRBV7-3 NA TGTGCCAGCAGCTACGGTCGGGGGTCTGAAGCTTTCTTT CASSYGRGSEAFF
NA TRBJ1-1 TRBV5-4 NA TGTGCCAGCAGCTTAAACACTGAAGCTTTCTTT CASSLNTEAFF
NA TRBJ1-3 TRBV7-9 NA TGTGCCAGCAGCCCACTAAGCTCTGGAAACACCATATATTTT CASSPLSSGNTIYF
NA TRBJ2-7 TRBV5-4 NA TGTGCCAGCAGCCCGGACGGACAGCGCTCCTACGAGCAGTACTTC CASSPDGQRSYEQYF
NA TRBJ1-2 TRBV29-1 once TGCAGCGTTGATTTTGGCCCGGGGACCTCTAACTATGGCTACACCTTC CSVDFGPGTSNYGYTF
NA TRBJ2-1 TRBV11-2 NA TGTGCCAGCAGCCCCGCCCCAACTAGCACACAGTTCTTC CASSPAPTSTQFF
TRBD1 TRBJ1-1 TRBV2 NA TGTGCCAGCAGTCGACAGGGGATGAACACTGAAGCTTTCTTT CASSRQGMNTEAFF
NA TRBJ2-1 TRBV6-1 NA TGTGCCAGCGTGCCCTCCTACAATGAGCAGTTCTTC CASVPSYNEQFF
NA TRBJ1-4 TRBV19 NA TGTGCCAGTAGCCCGGTGGTGGGGAAACTGTTTTTT CASSPVVGKLFF
NA TRBJ1-1 TRBV4-1 NA TGCGCCAGCAGCCAGCAACTGGGACTCCTGAACACTGAAGCTTTCTTT CASSQQLGLLNTEAFF
TRBD1 TRBJ1-5 TRBV11-2 medium-sized TGTGCCAGCAGCCCGACAGGGGGCAATCAGCCCCAGCATTTT CASSPTGGNQPQHF
NA TRBJ1-1 TRBV5-1 once TGCGCCAGCAGCCCGGGTGGGAACACTGAAGCTTTCTTT CASSPGGNTEAFF
TRBD1 TRBJ2-1 TRBV2 NA TGTGCCAGTCAACGTAACCAGGGGGCAGGTGAGCAGTTCTTC CASQRNQGAGEQFF
NA TRBJ2-7 TRBV19 NA TGTGCCAGCAGAGACGGGTACGAGCAGTACTTC CASRDGYEQYF
NA TRBJ2-1 TRBV15 NA TGTGCCACCAGCAGGGTCGGGGTCTACAATGAGCAGTTCTTC CATSRVGVYNEQFF
TRBD2 TRBJ2-1 TRBV11-3 NA TGTGCCAGCAGCATTAGCGGGGGCCCCTACAATGAGCAGTTCTTC CASSISGGPYNEQFF
NA TRBJ1-1 TRBV7-9 NA TGTGCCAGCAGCTTAGAAGTCAGGAACACTGAAGCTTTCTTT CASSLEVRNTEAFF
NA TRBJ2-6 TRBV5-1 NA TGCGCCAGCAAAGGGGGTTCGGGGGCCAACGTCCTGACTTTC CASKGGSGANVLTF
NA TRBJ2-7 TRBV6-5 once TGTGCCAGCAGACGAACGGGACTCTCAGGGCGAGAGCAGTACTTC CASRRTGLSGREQYF
TRBD2 TRBJ2-3 TRBV10-2 NA TGCGCCAGCGAGAGCGGGATCACAGATACGCAGTATTTT CASESGITDTQYF
TRBD2 TRBJ2-7 TRBV6-6 NA TGTGCCAGCAGGACTTCTAGCGGGGGTACCTACGAGCAGTACTTC CASRTSSGGTYEQYF
NA TRBJ1-1 TRBV30 once TGTGCCTGGAGAGAGGCAAGCACTGAAGCTTTCTTT CAWREASTEAFF
NA TRBJ1-1 TRBV28 NA TGTGCCAGCAGTTTAAGCCTGAGAGGGAACACTGAAGCTTTCTTT CASSLSLRGNTEAFF